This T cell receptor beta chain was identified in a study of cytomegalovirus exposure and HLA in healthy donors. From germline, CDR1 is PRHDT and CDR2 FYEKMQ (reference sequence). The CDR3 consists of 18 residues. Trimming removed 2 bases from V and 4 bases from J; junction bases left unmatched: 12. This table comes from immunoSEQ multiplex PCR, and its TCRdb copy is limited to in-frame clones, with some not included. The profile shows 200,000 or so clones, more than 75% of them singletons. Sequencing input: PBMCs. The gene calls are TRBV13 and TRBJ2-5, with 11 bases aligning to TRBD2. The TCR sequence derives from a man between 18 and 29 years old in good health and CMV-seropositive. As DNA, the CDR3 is TGTGCCAGCAGCTTAAGGGTCGGGATAGCGGGAGGGGGAGAGACCCAGTACTTC. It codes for CASSLRVGIAGGGETQYF. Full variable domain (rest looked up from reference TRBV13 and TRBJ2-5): AAGVIQSPRHLIKEKRETATLKCYPIPRHDTVYWYQQGPGQDPQFLISFYEKMQSDKGSIPDRFSAQQFSDYHSELNMSSLELGDSALYFCASSLRVGIAGGGETQYFGPGTRLLVL.